This is a list of T cell receptor beta chains from one sample in a study of blood T cell repertoires in COVID-19. Assay: immunoSEQ multiplex PCR; the TCRdb copy retains only in-frame clones and omits some. The sample lists under 250,000 clones, around four fifths occurring once. The sample taken for sequencing was peripheral blood. These receptors all come from a woman aged 55-69 years with active or convalescent COVID-19. Each CDR3 is given with its conserved first and last residue. Fields, in order: J gene, V gene, clone size, D gene, CDR3 DNA, CDR3 protein. The D gene is left open where the match is weak. The listing skips clone size in some rows; elsewhere it reads once, few, many or a size class.

TRBJ1-2 | TRBV25-1 | . | . | TGTGCCAGCAGTGAAAAAGGGCCGGGACATGCTAACTATGGCTACACCTTC | CASSEKGPGHANYGYTF
TRBJ2-3 | TRBV6-5 | . | TRBD2 | TGTGCCAGCAGTTCCCTAGCGGGAGGAACAGATACGCAGTATTTT | CASSSLAGGTDTQYF
TRBJ2-3 | TRBV19 | . | TRBD2 | TGTGCCAGTAGTATAACGGCTAGCGGGAGTACGGTCACAGATACGCAGTATTTT | CASSITASGSTVTDTQYF
TRBJ1-3 | TRBV4-1 | . | TRBD1 | TGCGCCAGCAGCCTGATGACAGGGCTTGGAAACACCATATATTTT | CASSLMTGLGNTIYF
TRBJ1-2 | TRBV2 | few | . | TGTGCCAGCAGTGAACGGTCCACAGGGTCCTATGGCTACACCTTC | CASSERSTGSYGYTF
TRBJ2-3 | TRBV15 | . | TRBD2 | TGTGCCACCAGCAGACTAGCGGGGGGGCGAGATACGCAGTATTTT | CATSRLAGGRDTQYF
TRBJ1-1 | TRBV12-3/TRBV12-4 | . | TRBD1 | TGTGCCAGCAGCGCGACAGGGTACACTGAAGCTTTCTTT | CASSATGYTEAFF
TRBJ2-2 | TRBV4-1 | few | . | TGCGCCAGCAGCCAAGGACAGATTCACACCGGGGAGCTGTTTTTT | CASSQGQIHTGELFF
TRBJ2-6 | TRBV6-1 | . | . | TGTGCCAGCAGTGAGACAGCCTCTGGGGCCAACGTCCTGACTTTC | CASSETASGANVLTF
TRBJ1-4 | TRBV6-5 | . | . | TGTGCCAGCAGCGCCGTCGGGGGGGAAGGTGAAAAACTGTTTTTT | CASSAVGGEGEKLFF
TRBJ1-3 | TRBV5-6 | . | . | TGTGCCAGCAGCTTGCAGGTTTTCTCTGGAAACACCATATATTTT | CASSLQVFSGNTIYF
TRBJ1-1 | TRBV21-1 | . | . | TGTGCCACCCCGACAGGAGGATGGACTGAAGCTTTCTTT | CATPTGGWTEAFF
TRBJ2-5 | TRBV19 | . | . | TGTGCCAGTAGCCGCATTAGTGGGGGCTCAGGAGAGACCCAGTACTTC | CASSRISGGSGETQYF
TRBJ1-1 | TRBV7-9 | . | TRBD1 | TGTGCCAGCAGCGGGCCGGGACAGGACACTGAAGCTTTCTTT | CASSGPGQDTEAFF
TRBJ2-2 | TRBV6-4 | . | . | TGTGCCAGCTCTAGCTACCGGAGCACCGGGGAGCTGTTTTTT | CASSSYRSTGELFF
TRBJ2-5 | TRBV11-1 | . | . | TGTGCCAGCATCATCTCTTCGGAGTCTAACGAAGAGACCCAGTACTTC | CASIISSESNEETQYF
TRBJ2-1 | TRBV10-3 | once | TRBD2 | TGTGCCTCCTCGGGGGGAGTCACCAATGAGCAGTTCTTC | CASSGGVTNEQFF
TRBJ2-5 | TRBV5-1 | . | . | TGCGCCAGCAGCTTGGCTGTCCTAGCAGAGACCCAGTACTTC | CASSLAVLAETQYF
TRBJ2-2 | TRBV10-3 | . | TRBD2 | TGTGCCATCAGCCTAGCGGGGGGCGACACCGGGGAGCTGTTTTTT | CAISLAGGDTGELFF
TRBJ2-7 | TRBV27 | . | . | TGTGCCAGCAATCCCGGGCAGGGCAACGAGCAGTACTTC | CASNPGQGNEQYF
TRBJ1-4 | TRBV7-2 | few | . | TGTGCCAGCAGCTTAATCGGTCAGGGGTTGGAAAAACTGTTTTTT | CASSLIGQGLEKLFF
TRBJ2-7 | TRBV28 | . | . | TGTGCCAGCTCCGGGTACGAGCAGTACTTC | CASSGYEQYF
TRBJ2-3 | TRBV6-6 | . | TRBD2 | TGTGCCAGCAGTCGCCCGGGACTAGCGGGGGGCCCTGGAGATACGCAGTATTTT | CASSRPGLAGGPGDTQYF
TRBJ2-1 | TRBV4-1 | . | . | TGCGCCAGCAGCCGCTTACTAGATATCTCGTACAATGAGCAGTTCTTC | CASSRLLDISYNEQFF
TRBJ2-6 | TRBV19 | . | TRBD1 | TGTGCCAGTAGTATGGGGGACAGGGGTAGCGCTGGGGCCAACGTCCTGACTTTC | CASSMGDRGSAGANVLTF
TRBJ2-5 | TRBV6-5 | . | . | TGTGCCAGCAAGGGGACTCAAGAGACCCAGTACTTC | CASKGTQETQYF
TRBJ1-1 | TRBV2 | few | . | TGTGCCACGAGGACAGTAGTTCGCACTGAAGCTTTCTTT | CATRTVVRTEAFF
TRBJ2-1 | TRBV7-2 | once | . | TGTGCCAGCAGGGAGGGGGCAGGGGGACTGCCCTACAATGAGCAGTTCTTC | CASREGAGGLPYNEQFF
TRBJ1-2 | TRBV7-2 | . | . | TGTGCCAGCAGCTTAGCGCAAGGGGACTATGGCTACACCTTC | CASSLAQGDYGYTF
TRBJ2-1 | TRBV11-3 | once | . | TGTGCCAGCAGCTTAGGAGGGATGGGCTACAATGAGCAGTTCTTC | CASSLGGMGYNEQFF
TRBJ2-5 | TRBV5-4 | . | TRBD2 | TGTGCCAGCAGCTTGTTTACGGGGGGTCTGGAGACCCAGTACTTC | CASSLFTGGLETQYF
TRBJ2-5 | TRBV9 | . | TRBD2 | TGTGCCAGCAGCGTATTTGGGACTAGCGGGGAGACCCAGTACTTC | CASSVFGTSGETQYF
TRBJ2-2 | TRBV19 | few | TRBD1 | TGTGCCAGTAGTCGAACAGGGGACGCCGGGGAGCTGTTTTTT | CASSRTGDAGELFF
TRBJ2-2 | TRBV18 | . | . | TGTGCCAGCTCACCAGGCCAGGGCGACACCGGGGAGCTGTTTTTT | CASSPGQGDTGELFF
TRBJ1-1 | TRBV6-4 | . | . | TGTGCCAGCAGTGACCCTAGGCTTACTGAAGCTTTCTTT | CASSDPRLTEAFF
TRBJ2-2 | TRBV28 | once | TRBD1 | TGTGCCAGCAGCTCAAGCCAGGGGGTCCGCCGGGAGCTGTTTTTT | CASSSSQGVRRELFF
TRBJ2-1 | TRBV11-2 | . | TRBD2 | TGTGCCAGCAGCGCAGACCTGGGACTAAAAGGAGAGCAGTTCTTC | CASSADLGLKGEQFF
TRBJ1-6 | TRBV11-2 | . | . | TGTGCCAGCAGCTTTGGTACAGCCTATAATTCACCCCTCCACTTT | CASSFGTAYNSPLHF
TRBJ2-7 | TRBV7-2 | . | TRBD1 | TGTGCCAGCAGTCCCCGGACCGGGACAGCCTACGAGCAGTACTTC | CASSPRTGTAYEQYF
TRBJ1-1 | TRBV7-2 | . | . | TGTGCCAGCAGCTTGGCCCCCCCAGGAGGGATGAACACTGAAGCTTTCTTT | CASSLAPPGGMNTEAFF
TRBJ2-1 | TRBV24-1 | few | TRBD1 | TGTGCCACCAGTGGTAGGTTAGGGGGCCTGGTCGGGAAATTCTTC | CATSGRLGGLVGKFF
TRBJ2-7 | TRBV5-1 | once | . | TGCGCCAGCAGCGCCGACTTTGTGGCCCACGAGCAGTACTTC | CASSADFVAHEQYF
TRBJ2-7 | TRBV5-1 | . | TRBD1 | TGCGCCAGCAGCTTCGGTTTTGGGAACAGGGGATTTCCCGAGCAGTACTTC | CASSFGFGNRGFPEQYF
TRBJ2-2 | TRBV10-3 | . | TRBD2 | TGTGCCACCGAGACCTCAGCGGGAGGGTCCACCGGGGAGCTGTTTTTT | CATETSAGGSTGELFF
TRBJ2-2 | TRBV28 | . | TRBD1 | TGTGCCAGCGACAACAGGGGGGTAAACGGGGAGCTGTTTTTT | CASDNRGVNGELFF
TRBJ1-2 | TRBV10-1 | . | . | TGCGCCAGCAGTTCCGGACAGCAAAACTATGGCTACACCTTC | CASSSGQQNYGYTF
TRBJ2-2 | TRBV10-3 | . | TRBD2 | TGTGCCACCCGGTCCGGGACTAGCGGGATAGTTTCCGGGGAGCTGTTTTTT | CATRSGTSGIVSGELFF
TRBJ2-5 | TRBV5-1 | . | TRBD1 | TGCGCCAGCAGCCCACTTCGGACAGGGGGCGAGGAGACCCAGTACTTC | CASSPLRTGGEETQYF
TRBJ1-3 | TRBV3-1/TRBV3-2 | . | . | TGTGCCAGCAGCCAAGATCGCCCCGAGAGCTCTGAAAACACCATATATTTT | CASSQDRPESSENTIYF
TRBJ2-3 | TRBV5-4 | . | . | TGTGCCAGCAGCTTGGGACTAAGCACAGATACGCAGTATTTT | CASSLGLSTDTQYF
TRBJ2-1 | TRBV11-3 | . | . | TGTGCCAGCAGCACCGAGGGACACCGGCATGATGAGCAGTTCTTC | CASSTEGHRHDEQFF
TRBJ1-1 | TRBV6-5 | . | . | TGTGCCAGCAGAACAGGGTCGGACACTGAAGCTTTCTTT | CASRTGSDTEAFF
TRBJ2-1 | TRBV6-5 | . | . | TGTGCCAGCACCGAAGATGAGGGCTCCCACGGTGAGCAGTTCTTC | CASTEDEGSHGEQFF
TRBJ2-1 | TRBV28 | once | . | TGTGCCAGCAGTGCACTGTACAATGAGCAGTTCTTC | CASSALYNEQFF
TRBJ2-1 | TRBV10-3 | . | TRBD2 | TGTGCCTCCCGTTCTACCGGGACTAGATCGGGTGAGCAGTTCTTC | CASRSTGTRSGEQFF
TRBJ1-6 | TRBV6-6 | . | . | TGTGCCAGCAGCCAGGGTACTAATTCACCCCTCCACTTT | CASSQGTNSPLHF